A single sample is the source of the 25 T cell receptor beta chains below, sequenced in a study of T cells after yellow fever vaccination. Each CDR3 protein is one row after TCRdb ran MiXCR on the 5' RACE reads. Of 250,000 to 300,000 distinct CDR3 sequences listed, around 5.2% were seen once; the top ten hold around 3.5%. Sample: CD4+ T cells sorted from PBMCs, taken on the day of the yellow fever booster vaccination. These receptors all stem from a man younger than 35 who received the YFV17D yellow fever vaccine.

This clonotype has ten or more counts. This chain uses TRBV6-1 with TRBJ1-5; possible D gene TRBD1, 6 bases. The V gene lost 0 bases and the J gene lost 9 bases, with 9 bases spanning the gap. The CDR3 spans 13 residues. The germline gives CDR1 MNHNS, CDR2 SASEGT. The CDR3 spells CASSEATGSPQHF. The CDR3, as DNA: TGTGCCAGCAGTGAAGCGACAGGATCGCCCCAGCATTTT.

This clonotype has at least ten counts. This CDR3 reads CASSADRVDGYTF. The CDR3 DNA reads TGCGCCAGCAGCGCAGACAGGGTTGATGGCTACACCTTC. The chain carries TRBV5-1 and TRBJ1-2; 7 nucleotides agree with TRBD1. V shed 4 bases, J shed 6 bases, and the junction held 6 bases outside the gene matches. The CDR3 has 13 residues. Germline V lookup: CDR1 SGHRS, CDR2 YFSETQ.

This clonotype was found a few times. The CDR3: CASSLGLPGNTIYF. The DNA for the CDR3 is TGTGCCAGCAGCTTGGGACTCCCTGGAAACACCATATATTTT. V is TRBV5-5 and J is TRBJ1-3; D gene unclear. Trimming removed 0 bases at V and 2 bases at J, with 6 bases between. The length of the CDR3 is 14 residues. CDR1 SGHKS and CDR2 YYEKEE come from the germline V gene (reference sequence).

This clonotype came up a few times. The chain uses TRBV12-3 or TRBV12-4 and TRBJ2-6; the D gene is possibly TRBD1 (5 bases). Between the trimmed V and J ends, which lost 6 bases and 0 bases, there was a span of 12 bases. The CDR3 sequence is 16 residues long. Here the CDR3 reads CASSLNGASGANVLTF. The CDR3 bases are TGTGCCAGCAGCTTGAATGGGGCCTCTGGGGCCAACGTCCTGACTTTC.

The rearrangement links TRBV5-4 to TRBJ2-7; TRBD1 matches 7 bases. Germline CDR1 reads SGHNT; CDR2 reads YYREEE (reference sequence). V lost 4 bases, J lost 2 bases, and 6 bases stayed unmatched. CDR3 length equals 14 residues. CDR3 residues: CASSKGQNTYEQYF. The DNA of the CDR3 is TGTGCCAGCAGCAAGGGACAGAACACCTACGAGCAGTACTTC.

This clonotype was seen only a few times. This rearrangement joins TRBV4-3 to TRBJ2-1; D is possibly TRBD2 (6 bases). The CDR3 sequence is 13 residues long. Trimming shortened V by 4 bases and J by 7 bases, and 11 bases separated the two germline ends. Germline-derived CDR1 and CDR2 are LGHNA and YSLEER. CDR3 sequence reads: CASSPFSGNEQFF. Here the CDR3 DNA reads TGCGCCAGCAGCCCCTTTAGCGGTAATGAGCAGTTCTTC.

This clonotype was seen ten or more times. J is TRBJ2-5 and V is TRBV19; maybe TRBD2 (5 bases). CDR1 and CDR2 from the germline V gene are LNHDA and SQIVND (reference sequence). The ends were cut back, 10 bases at V and 4 bases at J, with 10 bases in the middle. CDR3 length equals 11 residues. The CDR3 nucleotides are TGTGCCACGCGGACTGGAGAGACCCAGTACTTC. Encoded protein: CATRTGETQYF.

The gene calls are TRBV6-5 and TRBJ2-1; possible D gene TRBD1, 6 bases. Germline V CDR1 and CDR2: MNHEY, SVGAGI. This CDR3 region has 14 residues. Trimming took 2 bases from V and 7 from J, leaving 12 bases between them. The CDR3 nucleotides read TGTGCCAGCAGTTACGGACAGTTTGGGAATGAGCAGTTCTTC. This codes for CASSYGQFGNEQFF.

This chain links TRBV7-3 with TRBJ2-7, with 12 positions matching TRBD1. V was clipped by 5 bases and J by 7 bases; unmatched bases: 12. Germline values: CDR1 SGHTA, CDR2 FQGTGA. CDR3 length: 16 residues. CDR3 protein: CASSLVSGQGAPEQYF. The CDR3 DNA reads TGTGCCAGCAGCCTAGTCTCGGGACAGGGGGCCCCGGAGCAGTACTTC.

In this sample, this clonotype turned up many times. This chain uses TRBV7-2 with TRBJ1-4; no clear D. Germline lookup yields CDR1 SGHTA and CDR2 FQGNSA. The CDR3 is 15 residues long. With 5 bases removed from V and 3 bases from J, the gap between germline ends came to 13 bases. CDR3 protein: CASSPNKDSNEKLFF. In nucleotides, the CDR3 is TGTGCCAGCAGCCCGAATAAGGACTCTAATGAAAAACTGTTTTTT.

In its sample, this clonotype was seen a few times. The gene calls are TRBV18 and TRBJ1-6; 7 bases map to TRBD1. Germline CDR1 KGHSH, CDR2 LQKENI. Trimming removed 3 bases from V and 8 bases from J; junction bases left unmatched: 4. This CDR3 contains 14 residues. CDR3 nucleotides: TGTGCCAGCTCACCGACAGGGTTTGATTCACCCCTCCACTTT. Residues: CASSPTGFDSPLHF.

In this sample, this clonotype turned up a few times. The gene calls are TRBV10-3 and TRBJ2-7, with D hard to call. CDR1 and CDR2 (germline): ENHRY, SYGVKD. The germline V and J ends were trimmed by 2 bases and 2 bases, with 4 bases remaining between them. The CDR3 loop spans 12 amino acids. CDR3 residues: CAISEGTYEQYV. The CDR3 DNA sequence: TGTGCCATCAGTGAGGGGACCTACGAGCAGTACGTC.

This clonotype has a count of ten or more. This chain uses TRBV7-2 with TRBJ2-1; D gene unclear. The CDR3 length is 12 residues. V shed 3 bases and J shed 8 bases, with 8 bases lying between them. Germline lookup yields CDR1 SGHTA and CDR2 FQGNSA. CDR3 protein: CASSFLTDEQFF. CDR3 DNA sequence: TGTGCCAGCAGCTTCTTGACCGATGAGCAGTTCTTC.

This clonotype was found many times. The chain carries TRBV18 and TRBJ2-3, with 8 positions matching TRBD1. V lost 5 bases and J lost 3; bases outside the gene matches: 7. The germline gives CDR1 KGHSH, CDR2 LQKENI. The CDR3 has 15 residues. Written as DNA, the CDR3 is TGTGCCAGCTCAACCCAGGGGGCGAGTACAGATACGCAGTATTTT. As protein: CASSTQGASTDTQYF.

This chain uses TRBV7-3 with TRBJ1-6; the D gene is possibly TRBD1 (5 bases). V was pared by 5 bases and J by 12 bases, with 11 bases between. The CDR3 is made up of 12 amino acids. Germline V lookup: CDR1 SGHTA, CDR2 FQGTGA. CDR3 DNA sequence: TGTGCCAGCAGCGAGGGCCAGGGACCCCTCCACTTT. Translation: CASSEGQGPLHF.

This clonotype has only a few counts. The V and J genes are TRBV21-1 and TRBJ2-5. TRBV21-1 is noted as a pseudogene. CDR3 length equals 16 residues. CDR3 loop: CASSKGGIPYQETQYF. The CDR3 DNA reads as TGTGCCAGCAGCAAAGGGGGTATTCCGTACCAAGAGACCCAGTACTTC.

This clonotype has just a few counts. In nucleotides, the CDR3 is TGTGCCAGCAGCTTCGGCACCCTGAACACAGATACGCAGTATTTT. Translation: CASSFGTLNTDTQYF. The chain carries TRBV5-5 and TRBJ2-3; D is ambiguous. The CDR3 contains 15 residues. Trimming took off 2 bases at V and 2 bases at J, with 12 bases between the two ends. CDR1 and CDR2 (germline): SGHKS, YYEKEE (reference sequence).

This clonotype was detected many times. The J gene is TRBJ2-4, the V gene TRBV7-2; D possibly matches TRBD1 or TRBD2 (5 bases each). There are 17 residues in the CDR3. Deletions cut 3 bases from V and 6 bases from J, with 21 bases between. Germline V gene data show CDR1 as SGHTA and CDR2 as FQGNSA. The CDR3 nucleotides are TGTGCCAGCAGCTTGCGGCAGGGCGGGCACTTAGGAAACATTCAGTACTTC. Its protein product is CASSLRQGGHLGNIQYF. Drawing the rest from reference TRBV7-2 and TRBJ2-4, the complete variable domain is GAGVSQSPSNKVTEKGKDVELRCDPISGHTALYWYRQSLGQGLEFLIYFQGNSAPDKSGLPSDRFSAERTGGSVSTLTIQRTQQEDSAVYLCASSLRQGGHLGNIQYFGAGTRLSVL.

About this clonotype: At one of its ends the junction is not consistent with the germline gene, which may arise from a read error. V and J are TRBV18 and TRBJ2-5; D perhaps matches TRBD1 (6 bases). CDR1 and CDR2 (germline): KGHSH, LQKENI. There are 14 residues in the CDR3. Here the CDR3 reads CASSSTDRSGVSSF. The CDR3 nucleotides read TGTGCCAGCTCATCCACAGACAGGTCTGGAGTATCTAGCTTC.

The chain uses TRBV20-1 and TRBJ2-7, with 12 bases that match TRBD1. Germline V lookup: CDR1 DFQATT, CDR2 SNEGSKA (reference sequence). V was pared by 7 bases and J by 5 bases, with 9 bases of the junction left unmatched. The CDR3 spans 14 residues. The CDR3 here is CSVQGQGAKNEQYF. The DNA for the CDR3 is TGCAGTGTTCAGGGACAGGGGGCTAAGAACGAGCAGTACTTC.

J is TRBJ1-2 and V is TRBV2; D remains unclear. Germline V gene lookup returns CDR1 SNHLY and CDR2 FYNNEI. The CDR3 length is 13 residues. Trimming left V 6 bases short and J 0 bases short, with 8 bases between. The DNA for the CDR3 is TGTGCCAGCAGGGGTAAACCTAACTATGGCTACACCTTC. Translation gives CASRGKPNYGYTF. The full variable domain, in which reference TRBV2 and TRBJ1-2 provide the parts outside the CDR3, is EPEVTQTPSHQVTQMGQEVILRCVPISNHLYFYWYRQILGQKVEFLVSFYNNEISEKSEIFDDQFSVERPDGSNFTLKIRSTKLEDSAMYFCASRGKPNYGYTFGSGTRLTVV.

V usage is TRBV7-2 and J usage is TRBJ1-6; no clear D gene. V lost 5 bases, J lost 10 bases, and 12 bases lay in between. Germline V lookup: CDR1 SGHTA, CDR2 FQGNSA. The CDR3 has 13 amino acids. CDR3 sequence reads: CASSTSEESPLHF. CDR3 DNA sequence: TGTGCCAGCAGCACCTCTGAGGAATCACCCCTCCACTTT.

The table lists this clonotype with many counts. The J gene is TRBJ1-2, the V gene TRBV29-1; D is unresolved. V was pared by 1 base and J by 6 bases, with 15 bases between. This CDR3 contains 14 residues. The germline V gene has CDR1 SQVTM and CDR2 ANQGSEA. CDR3 residues: CSVEGGPGYHGYTF. In DNA, the CDR3 is TGCAGCGTTGAAGGAGGTCCGGGCTATCATGGCTACACCTTC.

The sample holds a few counts of this clonotype. The chain has TRBV20-1 and TRBJ1-1; D unresolved. Per the germline V gene, CDR1 is DFQATT and CDR2 is SNEGSKA (reference sequence). The CDR3 has 13 amino acids. Trimming pared 5 bases from V and 1 base from J, leaving 11 bases between. Written as DNA, the CDR3 is TGCAGTGCTGGAACCAACAGGAACACTGAAGCTTTCTTT. It yields the protein CSAGTNRNTEAFF.

V gene TRBV24-1 combines with J gene TRBJ2-5; D perhaps matches TRBD2 (5 bases). Germline values: CDR1 KGHDR, CDR2 SFDVKD. Between the trimmed V and J ends, which lost 2 bases and 7 bases, there was a span of 13 bases. This CDR3 comprises 14 residues. In DNA, the CDR3 is TGTGCCACCAGTGATTCCGCGGGCGCTGGGACCCAGTACTTC. It encodes CATSDSAGAGTQYF.